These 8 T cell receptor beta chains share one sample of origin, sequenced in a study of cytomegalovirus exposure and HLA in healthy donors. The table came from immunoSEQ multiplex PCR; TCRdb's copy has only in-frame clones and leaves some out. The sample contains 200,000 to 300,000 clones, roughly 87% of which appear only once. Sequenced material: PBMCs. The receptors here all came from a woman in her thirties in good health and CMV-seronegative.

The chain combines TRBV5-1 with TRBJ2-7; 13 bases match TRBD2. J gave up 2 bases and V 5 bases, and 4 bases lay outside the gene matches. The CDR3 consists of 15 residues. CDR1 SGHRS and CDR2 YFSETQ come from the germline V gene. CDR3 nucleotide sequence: TGCGCCAGCAGGGGAGGGACTAGCGGGGCCTACGAGCAGTACTTC. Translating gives CASRGGTSGAYEQYF. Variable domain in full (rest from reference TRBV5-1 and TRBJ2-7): KAGVTQTPRYLIKTRGQQVTLSCSPISGHRSVSWYQQTPGQGLQFLFEYFSETQRNKGNFPGRFSGRQFSNSRSEMNVSTLELGDSALYLCASRGGTSGAYEQYFGPGTRLTVT.

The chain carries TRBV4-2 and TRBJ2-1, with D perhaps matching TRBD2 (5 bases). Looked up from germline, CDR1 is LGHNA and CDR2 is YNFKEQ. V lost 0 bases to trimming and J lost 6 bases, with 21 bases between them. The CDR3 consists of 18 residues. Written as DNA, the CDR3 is TGTGCCAGCAGCCAAGATGGTAACGCGAAGAGCGGCAGCAATGAGCAGTTCTTC. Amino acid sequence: CASSQDGNAKSGSNEQFF.

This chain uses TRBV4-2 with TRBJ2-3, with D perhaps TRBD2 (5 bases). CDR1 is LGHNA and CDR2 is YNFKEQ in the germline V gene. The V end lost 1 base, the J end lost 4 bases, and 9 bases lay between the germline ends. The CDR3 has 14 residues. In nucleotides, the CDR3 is TGTGCCAGCAGCCAAGTGCGGGCGCCAGATACGCAGTATTTT. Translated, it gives CASSQVRAPDTQYF.

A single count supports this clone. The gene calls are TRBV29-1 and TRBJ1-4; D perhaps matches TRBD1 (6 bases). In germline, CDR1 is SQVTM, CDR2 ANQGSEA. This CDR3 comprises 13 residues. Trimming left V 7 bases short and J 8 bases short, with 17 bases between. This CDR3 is CSGKTGLLEKLFF. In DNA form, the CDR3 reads TGCAGCGGGAAGACAGGTCTGCTCGAAAAACTGTTTTTT.

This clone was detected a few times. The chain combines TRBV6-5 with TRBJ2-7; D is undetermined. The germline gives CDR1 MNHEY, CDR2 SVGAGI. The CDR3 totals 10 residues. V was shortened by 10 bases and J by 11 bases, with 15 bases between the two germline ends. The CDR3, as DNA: TGTGCCACATTAACTCCGCTAGAGTACTTC. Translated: CATLTPLEYF.

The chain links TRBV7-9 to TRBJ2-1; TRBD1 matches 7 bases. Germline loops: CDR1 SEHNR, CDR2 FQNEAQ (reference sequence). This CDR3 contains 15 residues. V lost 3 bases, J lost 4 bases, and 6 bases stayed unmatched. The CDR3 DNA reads TGTGCCAGCAGCTTCCCGGGACAGAAATACAATGAGCAGTTCTTC. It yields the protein CASSFPGQKYNEQFF.

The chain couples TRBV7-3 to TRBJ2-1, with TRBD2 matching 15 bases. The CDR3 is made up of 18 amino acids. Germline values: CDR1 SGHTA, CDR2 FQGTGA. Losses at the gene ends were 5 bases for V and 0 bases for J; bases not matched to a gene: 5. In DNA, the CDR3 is TGTGCCAGCAGCAGGACTAGCGGGAGGGGTAGCTCCTACAATGAGCAGTTCTTC. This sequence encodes CASSRTSGRGSSYNEQFF.

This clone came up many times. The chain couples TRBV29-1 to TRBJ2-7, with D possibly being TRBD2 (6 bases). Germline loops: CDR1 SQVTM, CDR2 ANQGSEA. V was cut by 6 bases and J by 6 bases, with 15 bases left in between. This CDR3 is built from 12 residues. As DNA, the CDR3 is TGCAGCGTCGCACTAGCTCTCGGCGAGCAGTACTTC. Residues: CSVALALGEQYF.